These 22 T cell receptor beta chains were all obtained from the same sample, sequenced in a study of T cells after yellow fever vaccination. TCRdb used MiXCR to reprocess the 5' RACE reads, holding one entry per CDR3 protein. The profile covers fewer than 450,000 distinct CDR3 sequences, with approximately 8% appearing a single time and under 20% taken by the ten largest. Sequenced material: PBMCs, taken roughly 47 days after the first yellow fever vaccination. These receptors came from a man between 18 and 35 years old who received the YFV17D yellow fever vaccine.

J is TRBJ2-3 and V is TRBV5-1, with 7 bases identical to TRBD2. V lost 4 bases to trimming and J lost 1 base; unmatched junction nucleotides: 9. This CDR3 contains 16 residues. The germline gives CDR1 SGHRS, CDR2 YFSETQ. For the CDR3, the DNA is TGCGCCAGCAGCCCCAGGTACCGGGGGGGCACAGATACGCAGTATTTT. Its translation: CASSPRYRGGTDTQYF.

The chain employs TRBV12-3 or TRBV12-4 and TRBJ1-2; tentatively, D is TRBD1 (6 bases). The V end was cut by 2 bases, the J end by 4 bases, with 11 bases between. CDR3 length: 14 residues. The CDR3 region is CASSLYPDSYGYTF. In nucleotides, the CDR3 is TGTGCCAGCAGTTTATACCCGGACAGCTATGGCTACACCTTC.

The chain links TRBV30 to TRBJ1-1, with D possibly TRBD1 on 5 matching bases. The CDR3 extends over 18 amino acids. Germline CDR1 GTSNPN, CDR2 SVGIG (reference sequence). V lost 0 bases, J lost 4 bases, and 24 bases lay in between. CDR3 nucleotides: TGTGCCTGGAGTGTGGGTAACTTTCACCGCGGGGGGGGCACTGAAGCTTTCTTT. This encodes CAWSVGNFHRGGGTEAFF. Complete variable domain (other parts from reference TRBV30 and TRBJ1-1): SQTIHQWPATLVQPVGSPLSLECTVEGTSNPNLYWYRQAAGRGLQLLFYSVGIGQISSEVPQNLSASRPQDRQFILSSKKLLLSDSGFYLCAWSVGNFHRGGGTEAFFGQGTRLTVV.

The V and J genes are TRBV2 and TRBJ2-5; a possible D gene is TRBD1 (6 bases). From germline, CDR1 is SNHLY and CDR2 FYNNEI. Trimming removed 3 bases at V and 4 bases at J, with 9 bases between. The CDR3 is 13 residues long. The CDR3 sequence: CASSEGAVETQYF. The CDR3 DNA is TGTGCCAGCAGTGAGGGGGCGGTAGAGACCCAGTACTTC.

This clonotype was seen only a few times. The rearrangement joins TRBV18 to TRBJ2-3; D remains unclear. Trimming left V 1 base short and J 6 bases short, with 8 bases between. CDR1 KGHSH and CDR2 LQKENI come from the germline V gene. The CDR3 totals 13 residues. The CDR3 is CASSPQGQDTQYF. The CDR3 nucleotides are TGTGCCAGCTCACCACAGGGTCAGGATACGCAGTATTTT.

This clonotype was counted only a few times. The CDR3 here is CSMRRTGGADTQYF. DNA of the CDR3: TGCAGTATGCGAAGGACGGGGGGCGCAGATACGCAGTATTTT. The chain recombines TRBV20-1 with TRBJ2-3; D possibly corresponds to TRBD2 (7 bases). CDR1 DFQATT and CDR2 SNEGSKA come from the germline V gene (reference sequence). There are 14 residues in the CDR3. V was shortened by 8 bases and J by 4 bases, with 19 bases between the two germline ends.

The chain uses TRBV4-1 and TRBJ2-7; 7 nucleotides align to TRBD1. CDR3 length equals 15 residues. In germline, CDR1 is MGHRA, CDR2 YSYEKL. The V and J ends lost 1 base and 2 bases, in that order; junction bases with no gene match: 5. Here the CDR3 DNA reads TGCGCCAGCAGCCAAGCAGACAGGGCCCCCTACGAGCAGTACTTC. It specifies CASSQADRAPYEQYF.

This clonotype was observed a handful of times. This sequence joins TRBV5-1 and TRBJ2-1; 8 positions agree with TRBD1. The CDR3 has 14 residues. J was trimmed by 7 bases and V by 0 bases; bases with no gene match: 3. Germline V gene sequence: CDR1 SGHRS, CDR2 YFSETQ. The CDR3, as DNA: TGCGCCAGCAGCTTGGCCAGGGGGCTTAATGAGCAGTTCTTC. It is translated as CASSLARGLNEQFF.

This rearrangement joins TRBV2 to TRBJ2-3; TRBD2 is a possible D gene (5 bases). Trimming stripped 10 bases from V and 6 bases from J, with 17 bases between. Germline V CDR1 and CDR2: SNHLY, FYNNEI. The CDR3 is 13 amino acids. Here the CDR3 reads CATWGERPDTQYF. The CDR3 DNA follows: TGTGCCACCTGGGGAGAGAGGCCGGATACGCAGTATTTT.

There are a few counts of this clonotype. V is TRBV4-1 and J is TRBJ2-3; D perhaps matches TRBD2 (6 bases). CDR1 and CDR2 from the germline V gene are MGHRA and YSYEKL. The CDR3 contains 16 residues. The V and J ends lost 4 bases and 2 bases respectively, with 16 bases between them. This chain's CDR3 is CASSRGAGGFTDTQYF. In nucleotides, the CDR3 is TGCGCCAGCAGCCGCGGGGCTGGGGGGTTCACAGATACGCAGTATTTT.

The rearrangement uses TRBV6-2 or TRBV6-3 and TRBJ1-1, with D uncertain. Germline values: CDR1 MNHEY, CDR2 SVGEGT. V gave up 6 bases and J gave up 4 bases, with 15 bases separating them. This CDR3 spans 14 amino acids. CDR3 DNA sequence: TGTGCCAGCAGACTGGGAGGCGGCGGCACTGAAGCTTTCTTT. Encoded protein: CASRLGGGGTEAFF.

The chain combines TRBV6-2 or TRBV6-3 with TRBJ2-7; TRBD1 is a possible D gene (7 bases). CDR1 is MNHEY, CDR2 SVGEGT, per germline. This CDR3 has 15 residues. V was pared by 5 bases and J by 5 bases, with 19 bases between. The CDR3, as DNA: TGTGCCAGCAGTCCGACAGGGACTTACTTCAACGAGCAGTACGTC. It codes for CASSPTGTYFNEQYV.

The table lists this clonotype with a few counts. CDR3 residues: CASSPPGQGRETQYF. CDR3 DNA sequence: TGCGCCAGCAGTCCTCCGGGACAGGGCCGAGAGACCCAGTACTTC. V and J are TRBV5-1 and TRBJ2-5, with 9 nucleotides matching TRBD1. Losses at the gene ends were 5 bases for V and 4 bases for J; bases not matched to a gene: 9. The CDR3 is 15 residues long. The germline CDR1 and CDR2 sequences are SGHRS and YFSETQ. The full variable domain, completed using reference TRBV5-1 and TRBJ2-5, is KAGVTQTPRYLIKTRGQQVTLSCSPISGHRSVSWYQQTPGQGLQFLFEYFSETQRNKGNFPGRFSGRQFSNSRSEMNVSTLELGDSALYLCASSPPGQGRETQYFGPGTRLLVL.

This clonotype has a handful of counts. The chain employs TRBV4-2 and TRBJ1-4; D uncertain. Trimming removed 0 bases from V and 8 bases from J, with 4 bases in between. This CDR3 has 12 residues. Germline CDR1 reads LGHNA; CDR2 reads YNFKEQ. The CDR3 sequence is CASSQDVEKLFF. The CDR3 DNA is TGTGCCAGCAGCCAAGATGTGGAAAAACTGTTTTTT.

The CDR3 region is CASSQGHRNQPQHF. The CDR3, as DNA: TGTGCCAGCAGCCAAGGTCACAGGAATCAGCCCCAGCATTTT. The J gene is TRBJ1-5, the V gene TRBV3-1; D possibly corresponds to TRBD1 (5 bases). This CDR3 is built from 14 residues. Trimming cost V 1 base and J 4 bases, with 8 bases left between them. Germline CDR1 and CDR2: LGHDT and YNNKEL (reference sequence). Full variable domain (rest looked up from reference TRBV3-1 and TRBJ1-5): DTAVSQTPKYLVTQMGNDKSIKCEQNLGHDTMYWYKQDSKKFLKIMFSYNNKELIINETVPNRFSPKSPDKAHLNLHINSLELGDSAVYFCASSQGHRNQPQHFGDGTRLSIL.

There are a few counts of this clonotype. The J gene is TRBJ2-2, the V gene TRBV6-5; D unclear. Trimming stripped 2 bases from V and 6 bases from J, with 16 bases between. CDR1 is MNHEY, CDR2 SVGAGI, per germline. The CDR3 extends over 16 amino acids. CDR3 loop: CASSYGTPVVSGELFF. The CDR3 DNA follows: TGTGCCAGCAGTTACGGAACTCCAGTAGTATCCGGGGAGCTGTTTTTT.

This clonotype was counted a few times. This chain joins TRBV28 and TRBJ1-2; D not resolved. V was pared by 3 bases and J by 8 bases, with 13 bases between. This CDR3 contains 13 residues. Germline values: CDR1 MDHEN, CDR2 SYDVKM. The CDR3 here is CASSFVEGSGYTF. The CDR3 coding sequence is TGTGCCAGCAGTTTTGTGGAAGGGAGCGGCTACACCTTC.

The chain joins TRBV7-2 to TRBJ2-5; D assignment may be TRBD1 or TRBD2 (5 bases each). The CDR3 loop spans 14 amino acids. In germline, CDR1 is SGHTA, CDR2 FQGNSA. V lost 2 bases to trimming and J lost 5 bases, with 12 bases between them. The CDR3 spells CASSLLTREETQYF. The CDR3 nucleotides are TGTGCCAGCAGCTTACTTACCAGGGAGGAGACCCAGTACTTC.

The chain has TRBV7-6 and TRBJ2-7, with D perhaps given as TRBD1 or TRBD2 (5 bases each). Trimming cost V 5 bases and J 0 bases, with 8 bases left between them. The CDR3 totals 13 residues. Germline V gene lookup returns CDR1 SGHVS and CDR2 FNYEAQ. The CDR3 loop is CASSIGGSYEQYF. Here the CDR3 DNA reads TGTGCCAGCAGCATTGGGGGCTCCTACGAGCAGTACTTC.

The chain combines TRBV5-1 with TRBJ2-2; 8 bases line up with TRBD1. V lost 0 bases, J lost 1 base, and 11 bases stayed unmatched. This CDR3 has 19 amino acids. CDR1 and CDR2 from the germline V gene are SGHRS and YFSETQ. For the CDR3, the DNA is TGCGCCAGCAGCTTGGCCGGTCAGGGGGCGCATCGGAACACCGGGGAGCTGTTTTTT. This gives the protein CASSLAGQGAHRNTGELFF.

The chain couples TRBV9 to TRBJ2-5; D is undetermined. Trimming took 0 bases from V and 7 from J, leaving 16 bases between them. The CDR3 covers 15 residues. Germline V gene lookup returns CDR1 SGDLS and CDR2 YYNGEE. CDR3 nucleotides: TGTGCCAGCAGCGTAGATCCACTGGGTTTTGGGACCCAGTACTTC. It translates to CASSVDPLGFGTQYF. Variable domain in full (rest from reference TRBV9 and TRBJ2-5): DSGVTQTPKHLITATGQRVTLRCSPRSGDLSVYWYQQSLDQGLQFLIQYYNGEERAKGNILERFSAQQFPDLHSELNLSSLELGDSALYFCASSVDPLGFGTQYFGPGTRLLVL.

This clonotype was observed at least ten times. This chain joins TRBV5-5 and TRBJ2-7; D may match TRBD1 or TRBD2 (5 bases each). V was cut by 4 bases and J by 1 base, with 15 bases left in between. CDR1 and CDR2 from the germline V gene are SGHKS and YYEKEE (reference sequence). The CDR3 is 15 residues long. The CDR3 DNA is TGTGCCAGCAGCAGAACCGGGACGGAATCCTACGAGCAGTACGTC. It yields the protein CASSRTGTESYEQYV.